One T cell receptor (beta chain) is described in this entry. The V gene's germline CDR1 is LGHNA and CDR2 YNFKEQ. This CDR3 contains 15 residues. V was pared by 0 bases and J by 1 base, with 1 base of the junction left unmatched. This sample was taken from a study of tumour-infiltrating T cells in Burkitt lymphoma. Turning to the study itself: Survival, overall and progression-free, tracked with productive clonality.

The repertoire was sequenced with immunoSEQ multiplex PCR; TCRdb's copy has only in-frame clones and lacks some. Seen here are around 17,000 clones, around four fifths observed once, and the top ten hold 2% to 2.5%. Sequenced material: tumor tissue. This rearrangement joins TRBV4-2 to TRBJ2-3, with TRBD2 identical over 7 bases. The source of this sequence is a human donor with diffuse large B-cell lymphoma. The CDR3 nucleotides read TGTGCCAGCAGCCAAGAAAGCGGGGGCACAGATACGCAGTATTTT. Its protein is CASSQESGGTDTQYF.